This T cell receptor (beta chain) was sequenced in a study of shared clonotypes between healthy human individuals. Notes on the study in general: Larger estimated richness was generally seen in naive subsets than in memory subsets. Four donors showed sharing of approximately 4.7% of naive CD4 clonotypes.

Concerning this clone: No antigen is known for it. At the DNA level, this CDR3 is encoded by other sequences in the same sample as well.

Sorted-subset replicate PCR reactions contained approximately 190 ng DNA, corresponding to about 30,000 T cell genomes. Generated by immunoSEQ multiplex PCR, the TCRdb table keeps only in-frame clones and is missing some. The sample consists of millions of clones, 90% to 95% of them appearing once. Naive CD8 populations comprised CD45RO-negative cells positively selected for CCR7, excluding terminally differentiated effector memory CD45RA+ cells. Caucasian adults living in Nashville, Tennessee, provided all samples. The CDR3 runs to 12 residues. The V gene lost 3 bases and the J gene lost 6 bases, with 6 bases spanning the gap. Germline assignment: CDR1 MNHNS and CDR2 SASEGT.

This receptor was obtained from a young man in good health. Some clones in this sample may be carry-over from other donors' samples. The chain has TRBV6-1 and TRBJ1-5, with D unclear. Sample: naive CD8+ T cells from PBMCs. CDR3: CASSDGSQPQHF. The CDR3, as DNA: TGTGCCAGCAGTGATGGATCTCAGCCCCAGCATTTT.